The T cell receptor (beta chain) under discussion was sequenced for a study of blood T cell repertoires in COVID-19. Study details: Samples of COVID-19 (acute and convalescent) were obtained from the United States, Italy and Spain. PBMCs, B-cell-depleted T cells, or T cells were the source of the cDNA or gDNA that made up the material.

The protocol was immunoSEQ multiplex PCR, while the TCRdb copy is restricted to in-frame clones and leaves out a portion. The data contain 300,000 or so clones, about 90% of them singletons. Trimming removed 4 bases from V and 1 base from J; junction bases left unmatched: 22. Germline loops: CDR1 LGHDT, CDR2 YNNKEL (reference sequence). The CDR3 runs to 21 residues. The cohort comprised adults aged about 18 to 100 years residing in about two dozen US areas. The study counted Cohort 3 donors as recovered given two negative PCRs, clearance, or symptom resolution. Sequencing was performed on PBMCs or T cells enriched from blood (not recorded which). J is TRBJ2-5 and V is TRBV3-1 (or the pseudogene TRBV3-2); 9 positions match TRBD2. The TCR sequence derives from a woman aged 25-40 years who had recovered from COVID-19. The CDR3 protein is CASSLHFPIKAALAGQETQYF. The CDR3 DNA reads TGTGCCAGCAGCCTACACTTTCCCATCAAAGCCGCACTAGCGGGCCAAGAGACCCAGTACTTC.